This is a list of T cell receptor beta chains from one sample in a study of T cells of healthy individuals. TCRdb processed the 5' RACE reads anew with MiXCR; each CDR3 protein has one entry. Altogether about 53,000 distinct CDR3 sequences are present, approximately 14% being singletons, with the ten largest covering approximately 16%. These receptors were taken from a human donor in good health. Both conserved end residues are part of each CDR3. D genes are given only for firm matches. Clone sizes are given selectively: once, few, many, or a class where the clone is expanded.

j_gene: TRBJ2-2; v_gene: TRBV3-1; d_gene: .; abundance: .; CDR3nt: TGTGCCAGCAGCCAAGAAGGTTGGCCCGGGGAGCTGTTTTTT; CDR3aa: CASSQEGWPGELFF
j_gene: TRBJ2-1; v_gene: TRBV4-1; d_gene: .; abundance: many; CDR3nt: TGCGCCAGCAGCCGACGAGGCGGTGAGCAGTTCTTC; CDR3aa: CASSRRGGEQFF
j_gene: TRBJ2-1; v_gene: TRBV18; d_gene: TRBD2; abundance: few; CDR3nt: TGTGCCAGCTCACAAGGGGGACTAGCGGGATCCAATGAGCAGTTCTTC; CDR3aa: CASSQGGLAGSNEQFF
j_gene: TRBJ2-2; v_gene: TRBV23-1; d_gene: TRBD1; abundance: many; CDR3nt: TGCGCCAGCAGCCGACAGGGAAGAAGGACCGGGGAGCTGTTTTTT; CDR3aa: CASSRQGRRTGELFF
j_gene: TRBJ1-6; v_gene: TRBV4-3; d_gene: .; abundance: many; CDR3nt: TGCGGGGCAGGTGAACTAAATTCACCCCTCCACTTT; CDR3aa: CGAGELNSPLHF
j_gene: TRBJ2-3; v_gene: TRBV20-1; d_gene: TRBD1; abundance: few; CDR3nt: TGCAGTGCTACCGGGACAGGGGTCAGTCGCACAGATACGCAGTATTTT; CDR3aa: CSATGTGVSRTDTQYF
j_gene: TRBJ2-7; v_gene: TRBV5-1; d_gene: .; abundance: .; CDR3nt: TGCGCCAGCAGCTTGGCGATGTACTACGAGCAGTACTTC; CDR3aa: CASSLAMYYEQYF
j_gene: TRBJ2-5; v_gene: TRBV7-2; d_gene: .; abundance: many; CDR3nt: TGTGCCAGCAGCTGGGGACCTCAAGAGACCCAGTACTTC; CDR3aa: CASSWGPQETQYF
j_gene: TRBJ2-7; v_gene: TRBV5-1; d_gene: .; abundance: many; CDR3nt: TGCGCCAGCAGCTTGCAGGGCCACGAGCAGTACTTC; CDR3aa: CASSLQGHEQYF
j_gene: TRBJ2-1; v_gene: TRBV4-3; d_gene: TRBD2; abundance: many; CDR3nt: TGCGCCAGCAGCCAGAGAGGGACTAGCGGAATCGGGGGTGGTTCCTACAATGAGCAGTTCTTC; CDR3aa: CASSQRGTSGIGGGSYNEQFF
j_gene: TRBJ1-1; v_gene: TRBV20-1; d_gene: TRBD1; abundance: many; CDR3nt: TGCAGTGCTAGAGGGCAGGGGGGAATGAACACTGAAGCTTTCTTT; CDR3aa: CSARGQGGMNTEAFF
j_gene: TRBJ2-2; v_gene: TRBV15; d_gene: .; abundance: many; CDR3nt: TGTGCCACCAGCAGAGATGTACCCGGGGAGCTGTTTTTT; CDR3aa: CATSRDVPGELFF
j_gene: TRBJ1-3; v_gene: TRBV5-1; d_gene: .; abundance: few; CDR3nt: TGCGCCAGCAGCAACGGGGACGGTCAGCCGAACACCATATATTTT; CDR3aa: CASSNGDGQPNTIYF
j_gene: TRBJ2-1; v_gene: TRBV12-5; d_gene: TRBD2; abundance: few; CDR3nt: TGTGCTAGTGGTTTGACTAGCGGGAGAAATGAGCAGTTCTTC; CDR3aa: CASGLTSGRNEQFF
j_gene: TRBJ2-3; v_gene: TRBV29-1; d_gene: .; abundance: many; CDR3nt: TGCAGCGTTGGGCCAGATACGCAGTATTTT; CDR3aa: CSVGPDTQYF
j_gene: TRBJ2-3; v_gene: TRBV7-2; d_gene: TRBD2; abundance: .; CDR3nt: TGTGCCAGCAGCTTTTCCTTTGGTAGCGGGGGGGCAGATACGCAGTATTTT; CDR3aa: CASSFSFGSGGADTQYF
j_gene: TRBJ2-2; v_gene: TRBV29-1; d_gene: TRBD2; abundance: few; CDR3nt: TGCAGCGTTGGTGGGACTAGCGGGAGAAAGGGGGAGCTGTTTTTT; CDR3aa: CSVGGTSGRKGELFF
j_gene: TRBJ2-3; v_gene: TRBV23-1; d_gene: .; abundance: .; CDR3nt: TGCGCCAGCAAGTCGTCCGGCGGGACGACGAAAACCACAGATACGCAGTATTTT; CDR3aa: CASKSSGGTTKTTDTQYF
j_gene: TRBJ2-5; v_gene: TRBV19; d_gene: TRBD1; abundance: .; CDR3nt: TGTGCCAGTAGTCCCCCCGGGACAGCCGAAGAGACCCAGTACTTC; CDR3aa: CASSPPGTAEETQYF
j_gene: TRBJ2-5; v_gene: TRBV19; d_gene: TRBD2; abundance: few; CDR3nt: TGTGCCAGTAGCTGGCTAGCGGGAGCCGAGGAGACCCAGTACTTC; CDR3aa: CASSWLAGAEETQYF
j_gene: TRBJ1-4; v_gene: TRBV7-2; d_gene: TRBD1; abundance: many; CDR3nt: TGTGCCAGCAGCTCGGTGTCAGGGGGACGAGAAAAACTGTTTTTT; CDR3aa: CASSSVSGGREKLFF
j_gene: TRBJ2-3; v_gene: TRBV7-6; d_gene: TRBD1; abundance: many; CDR3nt: TGTGCCAGCCGACTAGGACCGGGACAGGGAAGGACAGATACGCAGTATTTT; CDR3aa: CASRLGPGQGRTDTQYF
j_gene: TRBJ2-3; v_gene: TRBV4-3; d_gene: TRBD2; abundance: many; CDR3nt: TGCGCCAGCAGCCACACACTAGCGGGGGCTAGCACAGATACGCAGTATTTT; CDR3aa: CASSHTLAGASTDTQYF
j_gene: TRBJ1-1; v_gene: TRBV30; d_gene: .; abundance: .; CDR3nt: TGTGCCTGGAGTTATGGAACACACACGAACACTGAAGCTTTCTTT; CDR3aa: CAWSYGTHTNTEAFF
j_gene: TRBJ2-5; v_gene: TRBV20-1; d_gene: .; abundance: few; CDR3nt: TGCAGTGCTAGAGATGGGACCCGGGAGACCCAGTACTTC; CDR3aa: CSARDGTRETQYF
j_gene: TRBJ2-3; v_gene: TRBV7-2; d_gene: .; abundance: .; CDR3nt: TGTGCCAGCAGCTTCCCCGGGGGCCTGAGCACAGATACGCAGTATTTT; CDR3aa: CASSFPGGLSTDTQYF
j_gene: TRBJ1-3; v_gene: TRBV7-9; d_gene: TRBD1; abundance: few; CDR3nt: TGTGCCAGCAGCCAGACAGGGACGGCGGGAGACATATATTTT; CDR3aa: CASSQTGTAGDIYF
j_gene: TRBJ2-7; v_gene: TRBV11-2; d_gene: TRBD1; abundance: once; CDR3nt: TGTGCCAGCAACCGGGACAGGGGGGTCGACGAGCAGTACTTC; CDR3aa: CASNRDRGVDEQYF
j_gene: TRBJ1-5; v_gene: TRBV2; d_gene: TRBD1; abundance: many; CDR3nt: TGTGCCAGCAGTACCAAACCGGGACAGGGTAATAGCAATCAGCCCCAGCATTTT; CDR3aa: CASSTKPGQGNSNQPQHF
j_gene: TRBJ2-5; v_gene: TRBV6-5; d_gene: TRBD1; abundance: many; CDR3nt: TGTGCCAGCAGTTACTCGATATGGGACAGCAAAGAGACCCAGTACTTC; CDR3aa: CASSYSIWDSKETQYF
j_gene: TRBJ1-5; v_gene: TRBV12-5; d_gene: .; abundance: .; CDR3nt: TGTGCTAGTAGTTTGGTACCCGACGGTCAGATAACCAACCCTAGCAATCAGCCCCAGCATTTT; CDR3aa: CASSLVPDGQITNPSNQPQHF
j_gene: TRBJ2-6; v_gene: TRBV6-5; d_gene: .; abundance: .; CDR3nt: TGTGCCAGCAGTTACCAGATGTACTCTGGGGCCAACGTCCTGACTTTC; CDR3aa: CASSYQMYSGANVLTF
j_gene: TRBJ1-4; v_gene: TRBV27; d_gene: .; abundance: few; CDR3nt: TGTGCCAGCAGTCCCCGGTTAATGGGGACTAATGAAAAACTGTTTTTT; CDR3aa: CASSPRLMGTNEKLFF
j_gene: TRBJ1-6; v_gene: TRBV29-1; d_gene: .; abundance: many; CDR3nt: TGCAGCGTTGAATTGCAGGGGATGGGCCTCCACTTT; CDR3aa: CSVELQGMGLHF
j_gene: TRBJ2-1; v_gene: TRBV12-3/TRBV12-4; d_gene: .; abundance: few; CDR3nt: TGTGCCAGCAGATATGGATTCTACAATGAGCAGTTCTTC; CDR3aa: CASRYGFYNEQFF
j_gene: TRBJ1-5; v_gene: TRBV11-2; d_gene: TRBD1; abundance: many; CDR3nt: TGTGCCAGCAGCTGGGACAGGGATCAGCCCCAGCATTTT; CDR3aa: CASSWDRDQPQHF
j_gene: TRBJ1-2; v_gene: TRBV7-2; d_gene: .; abundance: many; CDR3nt: TGTGCCAGCAGCCCTTCTACAGGAGGTTCCCCTCGCTATGGCTACACCTTC; CDR3aa: CASSPSTGGSPRYGYTF
j_gene: TRBJ2-3; v_gene: TRBV20-1; d_gene: TRBD1; abundance: many; CDR3nt: TGCAGTGCTGCGGGACAGGGGACAGATACGCAGTATTTT; CDR3aa: CSAAGQGTDTQYF
j_gene: TRBJ2-3; v_gene: TRBV10-3; d_gene: TRBD2; abundance: few; CDR3nt: TGTGCCATCAGTGATTCGGTAGCGGGGGATCCAGATACGCAGTATTTT; CDR3aa: CAISDSVAGDPDTQYF
j_gene: TRBJ2-5; v_gene: TRBV24-1; d_gene: .; abundance: .; CDR3nt: TGTGCCACCAGTGTTGGTAGCGACACACAAGAGACCCAGTACTTC; CDR3aa: CATSVGSDTQETQYF
j_gene: TRBJ1-6; v_gene: TRBV28; d_gene: .; abundance: few; CDR3nt: TGTGCCAGCAGTTTATCCAGATCATTCTCCAATTCACCCCTCCACTTT; CDR3aa: CASSLSRSFSNSPLHF
j_gene: TRBJ2-7; v_gene: TRBV20-1; d_gene: TRBD2; abundance: few; CDR3nt: TGCAGTGCTAGAGATCACGGGAGGGACGAGCAGTACTTC; CDR3aa: CSARDHGRDEQYF
j_gene: TRBJ2-2; v_gene: TRBV18; d_gene: .; abundance: few; CDR3nt: TGTGCCAGCTCCCCAGACGGTAATACCGGGGAGCTGTTTTTT; CDR3aa: CASSPDGNTGELFF
j_gene: TRBJ2-4; v_gene: TRBV2; d_gene: .; abundance: .; CDR3nt: TGTGCCAGCATGGTGGGGAACATTCAGTACTTC; CDR3aa: CASMVGNIQYF
j_gene: TRBJ2-5; v_gene: TRBV11-2; d_gene: TRBD2; abundance: few; CDR3nt: TGTGCCAGCAGCTTAGGGCTAGCGGGGCAAGAGACCCAGTACTTC; CDR3aa: CASSLGLAGQETQYF
j_gene: TRBJ2-3; v_gene: TRBV10-3; d_gene: .; abundance: .; CDR3nt: TGTGCCATCAGGAATGGCGGGGCGACAGATACGCAGTATTTT; CDR3aa: CAIRNGGATDTQYF
j_gene: TRBJ2-7; v_gene: TRBV18; d_gene: TRBD1; abundance: .; CDR3nt: TGTGCCAGCTCACCGGGGACAGGGGCCCCCGAGCAGTACTTC; CDR3aa: CASSPGTGAPEQYF
j_gene: TRBJ2-3; v_gene: TRBV4-2; d_gene: .; abundance: many; CDR3nt: TGTGCCAGCAGCCAAGACCCGGCAGCACTTAGCACAGATACGCAGTATTTT; CDR3aa: CASSQDPAALSTDTQYF